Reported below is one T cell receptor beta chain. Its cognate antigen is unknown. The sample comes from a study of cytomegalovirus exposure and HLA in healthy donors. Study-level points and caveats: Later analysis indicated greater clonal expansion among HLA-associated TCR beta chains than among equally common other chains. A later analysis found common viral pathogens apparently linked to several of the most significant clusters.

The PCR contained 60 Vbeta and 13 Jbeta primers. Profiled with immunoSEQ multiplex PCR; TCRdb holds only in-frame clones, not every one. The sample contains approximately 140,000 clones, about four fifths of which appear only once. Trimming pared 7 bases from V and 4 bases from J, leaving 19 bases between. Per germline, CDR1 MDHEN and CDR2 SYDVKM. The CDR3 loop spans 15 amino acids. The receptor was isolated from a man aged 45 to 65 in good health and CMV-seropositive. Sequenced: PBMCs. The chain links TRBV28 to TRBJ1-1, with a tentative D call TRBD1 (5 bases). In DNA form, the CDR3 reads TGTGCCAGCAAGGGCCTCCAGGGAGGTATCACTGAAGCTTTCTTT. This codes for CASKGLQGGITEAFF.